These 3 T cell receptor beta chains were sequenced from one sample in a study of CD8+CD57+ T cells in acquired aplastic anemia. Researchers used genomic DNA as the template to profile TCR beta VDJ and CDR3. TCRdb analysed the reads with MiXCR anew, one entry per CDR3 protein. The table records under 200,000 distinct CDR3 sequences, under 75% of them present only once. The sequenced material came from sorted CD4+, CD8+, or CD8+CD57+ T cells (not recorded which) from PBMCs. The source of these receptors is a human donor in good health.

The chain is built from TRBV15 and TRBJ1-1; maybe TRBD1 (6 bases). CDR3 length equals 14 residues. V was cut by 7 bases and J by 1 base, with 13 bases left in between. CDR1 LNHNV and CDR2 YYDKDF come from the germline V gene (reference sequence). The CDR3 sequence is CATKKDSRNTEAFF. The CDR3 DNA reads TGTGCCACCAAGAAGGACAGCAGGAACACTGAAGCTTTCTTT.

The V and J genes are TRBV25-1 and TRBJ2-5; D may be TRBD2 (7 bases). The length of the CDR3 is 15 residues. Deletions cut 6 bases from V and 5 bases from J, with 19 bases between. Germline-derived CDR1 and CDR2 are MGHDK and SYGVNS. The chain's CDR3 is CASSQGGANSETQYF. DNA of the CDR3: TGTGCCAGCAGCCAAGGGGGGGCCAATTCCGAGACCCAGTACTTC.

This clonotype was counted between two and nine times. The chain couples TRBV5-1 to TRBJ1-2; a weak D match, TRBD1 (5 bases). V gave up 0 bases and J gave up 8 bases, with 20 bases separating them. Germline lookup yields CDR1 SGHRS and CDR2 YFSETQ. The CDR3 is 16 residues long. The CDR3 DNA is TGCGCCAGCAGCTTGGGTAGTTCGTCCAGGGCCTTCGGCTACACCTTC. It yields the protein CASSLGSSSRAFGYTF.